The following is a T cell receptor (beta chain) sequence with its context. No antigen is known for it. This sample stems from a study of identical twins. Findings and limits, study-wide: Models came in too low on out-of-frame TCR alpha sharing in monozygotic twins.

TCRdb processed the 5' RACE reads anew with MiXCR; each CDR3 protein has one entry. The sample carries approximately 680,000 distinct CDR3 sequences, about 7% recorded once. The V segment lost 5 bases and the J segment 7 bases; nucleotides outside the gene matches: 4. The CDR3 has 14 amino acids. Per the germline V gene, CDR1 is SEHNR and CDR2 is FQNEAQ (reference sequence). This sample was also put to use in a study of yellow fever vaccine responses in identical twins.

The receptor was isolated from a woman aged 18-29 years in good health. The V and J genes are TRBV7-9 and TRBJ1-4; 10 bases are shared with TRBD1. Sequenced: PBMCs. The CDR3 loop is CASSQTGGSEKLFF. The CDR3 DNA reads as TGTGCCAGCAGCCAGACAGGGGGCAGTGAAAAACTGTTTTTT.